This T cell receptor beta chain stems from a study of T cells in tumors after PD-1 blockade. At the level of the study: Either cemiplimab 350 mg every 2 weeks or pembrolizumab 200 mg every 3 weeks was given. A subset received ongoing vismodegib 150 mg daily alongside anti-PD-1 therapy. Findings of the study overall: Around two fifths of tumor TCR clonotypes were also found in blood.

Only one count was recorded for this clone. Antigen specificity is unknown. The germline V gene has CDR1 LNHDA and CDR2 SQIVND (reference sequence). CDR3 length: 17 amino acids. Trimming shortened V by 3 bases and J by 3 bases, and 17 bases separated the two germline ends. The method was immunoSEQ multiplex PCR; TCRdb's version includes in-frame clones alone and lacks a portion of them. Here the sample spans 60,000 to 65,000 clones, around 74% being singletons. Input was roughly 600 ng to 6,004 ng of genomic DNA from tumor or blood. Material: PBMCs, obtained after anti-PD-1 treatment. The TCR comes from a human donor with basal cell carcinoma. This chain links TRBV19 with TRBJ1-4, with D tentatively TRBD1 (6 bases). CDR3 sequence reads: CASSIYPIRGPNEKLFF. As DNA, the CDR3 is TGTGCCAGTAGTATTTACCCCATCAGGGGCCCTAATGAAAAACTGTTTTTT.